What follows are 20 T cell receptor beta chains derived from one specimen sequenced in a study of shared clonotypes between healthy human individuals. CD45RO-negative, CCR7-selected cells formed the naive CD8 fraction, which excluded terminally differentiated effector memory CD45RA+ cells. Sequencing used immunoSEQ multiplex PCR; TCRdb keeps in-frame clones, though not all of them. The data contain some 2.1 million clones, approximately 94% of them singletons. Material for sequencing was naive CD8+ T cells sorted from blood. These receptors all come from a man younger than 35 in good health.

This chain joins TRBV4-1 and TRBJ2-1; the D call may be TRBD1 or TRBD2 (6 bases each). The CDR3 sequence is 17 residues long. V was cut by 1 base and J by 9 bases, with 22 bases left in between. Germline V gene sequence: CDR1 MGHRA, CDR2 YSYEKL. The CDR3 DNA follows: TGCGCCAGCAGCCAAGCCCCGGGGGCTCCTGGTGTCGGTGAGCAGTTCTTC. Its protein is CASSQAPGAPGVGEQFF.

A few counts support this clone. The chain couples TRBV4-3 to TRBJ2-7; 8 bases agree with TRBD1. The CDR3 covers 14 residues. Trimming cost V 5 bases and J 6 bases; bases outside gene matches: 9. Germline V lookup: CDR1 LGHNA, CDR2 YSLEER. The CDR3, as DNA: TGCGCCAGCAGCGACTCAGGGGGCTTGTCCGAGCAGTACTTC. Its protein product is CASSDSGGLSEQYF.

J is TRBJ2-7 and V is TRBV6-1; D might be TRBD1 or TRBD2, each matching 5 bases. The CDR3 extends over 13 amino acids. V was pared by 5 bases and J by 6 bases, with 14 bases between. Germline V gives CDR1 MNHNS, CDR2 SASEGT. CDR3 sequence: CASSSGRLSEQYF. DNA of the CDR3: TGTGCCAGCAGTTCGGGACGGCTTTCCGAGCAGTACTTC.

This chain joins TRBV9 and TRBJ1-6; 8 nucleotides agree with TRBD1. CDR1 is SGDLS and CDR2 is YYNGEE in the germline V gene. V lost 0 bases to trimming and J lost 7 bases; unmatched junction nucleotides: 3. The CDR3 sequence is 15 residues long. The CDR3 nucleotides are TGTGCCAGCAGCGTAGCATCAGGGGGCAATTCACCCCTCCACTTT. It codes for CASSVASGGNSPLHF.

J is TRBJ2-3 and V is TRBV27; D may correspond to TRBD1 or TRBD2 (6 bases each). The CDR3 length is 13 residues. Trimming left V 3 bases short and J 4 bases short, with 8 bases between. Germline assignment: CDR1 MNHEY and CDR2 SMNVEV (reference sequence). In nucleotides, the CDR3 is TGTGCCAGCAGTTTCGGGGGCTCAGATACGCAGTATTTT. The encoded protein is CASSFGGSDTQYF.

The chain is built from TRBV7-9 and TRBJ2-7; the D is unclear. The length of the CDR3 is 13 residues. Germline-derived CDR1 and CDR2 are SEHNR and FQNEAQ (reference sequence). The V and J ends lost 6 bases and 3 bases respectively, with 12 bases between them. This chain's CDR3 is CASSPHVDYEQYF. The DNA for the CDR3 is TGTGCCAGCAGTCCCCACGTCGACTACGAGCAGTACTTC.

This chain connects TRBV10-2 to TRBJ2-1; 11 bases match TRBD2. CDR3 length equals 15 residues. The V gene end was trimmed by 6 bases and the J gene end by 6 bases; junction bases not matched to a gene: 7. The germline gives CDR1 WSHSY, CDR2 SAAADI. In DNA form, the CDR3 reads TGCGCCAGCAGCGAACTAGCGGGAGTGGGCAATGAGCAGTTCTTC. Translating it yields CASSELAGVGNEQFF.

The rearrangement links TRBV7-8 to TRBJ1-1; TRBD1 is a possible D gene (6 bases). This CDR3 is built from 15 residues. The ends were cut back, 0 bases at V and 8 bases at J, with 16 bases in the middle. The germline V gene has CDR1 SGHVS and CDR2 FQNEAQ. The CDR3 reads CASSLAFSGVMEAFF. DNA for the CDR3: TGTGCCAGCAGCTTAGCTTTTTCAGGGGTGATGGAAGCTTTCTTT.

In DNA, the CDR3 is TGCGCCAGCAGCCTAGCGTCGAGCTCCTACAATGAGCAGTTCTTC. This sequence encodes CASSLASSSYNEQFF. The gene calls are TRBV4-1 and TRBJ2-1; D might be TRBD2 (5 bases). This CDR3 is built from 15 residues. Deletions cut 4 bases from V and 0 bases from J, with 10 bases between. CDR1 and CDR2 from the germline V gene are MGHRA and YSYEKL.

This chain joins TRBV25-1 and TRBJ2-5; possibly TRBD1 or TRBD2 for D (5 bases each). The CDR3 has 13 amino acids. Germline V gives CDR1 MGHDK, CDR2 SYGVNS. With 1 base removed from V and 2 bases from J, the gap between germline ends came to 5 bases. The CDR3 sequence is CASSEWGQETQYF. The CDR3 DNA reads as TGTGCCAGCAGTGAATGGGGGCAAGAGACCCAGTACTTC. Drawing the rest from reference TRBV25-1 and TRBJ2-5, the complete variable domain is EADIYQTPRYLVIGTGKKITLECSQTMGHDKMYWYQQDPGMELHLIHYSYGVNSTEKGDLSSESTVSRIRTEHFPLTLESARPSHTSQYLCASSEWGQETQYFGPGTRLLVL.

The V and J genes are TRBV18 and TRBJ2-2, with TRBD1 matching over 9 bases. This CDR3 is 17 amino acids long. CDR1 is KGHSH, CDR2 LQKENI, per germline. The V gene end was trimmed by 0 bases and the J gene end by 3 bases; junction bases not matched to a gene: 5. The CDR3 DNA sequence: TGTGCCAGCTCACCACCCCGGACAGGGGAAGACACCGGGGAGCTGTTTTTT. Translation gives CASSPPRTGEDTGELFF.

The V and J genes are TRBV10-3 and TRBJ1-1; D is unresolved. The CDR3 is 13 amino acids. Trimming removed 5 bases from V and 4 bases from J, with 11 bases in between. Germline V CDR1 and CDR2: ENHRY, SYGVKD. CDR3 sequence (DNA): TGTGCCATCAGTCCAGGTCTATTCACTGAAGCTTTCTTT. This sequence encodes CAISPGLFTEAFF.

This chain joins TRBV7-9 and TRBJ1-5; D unclear. Germline V gene lookup returns CDR1 SEHNR and CDR2 FQNEAQ (reference sequence). V dropped 0 bases and J dropped 0 bases, with 6 bases sitting between them. CDR3 length: 15 residues. The CDR3, as DNA: TGTGCCAGCAGCTTAGCGAGGGATAGCAATCAGCCCCAGCATTTT. It specifies CASSLARDSNQPQHF.

The gene calls are TRBV6-1 and TRBJ2-7; the D gene could be TRBD1 or TRBD2 (5 bases each). Trimming removed 3 bases at V and 12 bases at J, with 18 bases between. The CDR3 is 13 amino acids. CDR1 is MNHNS and CDR2 is SASEGT in the germline V gene. The CDR3 coding sequence is TGTGCCAGCAGTGACGGCCCCGGGACCGTCGTGTACTTC. Residues: CASSDGPGTVVYF.

This chain connects TRBV5-6 to TRBJ1-5; D unclear. The CDR3 consists of 14 residues. The germline V and J ends were trimmed by 2 bases and 7 bases, with 13 bases remaining between them. CDR1 and CDR2 (germline): SGHDT, YYEEEE. The CDR3 reads CASSFWGSHQPQHF. Written as DNA, the CDR3 is TGTGCCAGCAGCTTTTGGGGAAGTCACCAGCCCCAGCATTTT.

This chain connects TRBV14 to TRBJ2-7; D gene unclear. The germline V gene has CDR1 SGHDN and CDR2 FVKESK. Deletions cut 4 bases from V and 3 bases from J, with 10 bases between. The CDR3 extends over 13 amino acids. CDR3 in DNA: TGTGCCAGCAGCCCGGCCCGGAGCTACGAGCAGTACTTC. This translates into CASSPARSYEQYF.

The chain joins TRBV28 to TRBJ1-5; weak D call: TRBD1 (5 bases). V lost 3 bases and J 1 base, leaving 10 bases between the germline ends. The CDR3 has 15 residues. Germline V gene data show CDR1 as MDHEN and CDR2 as SYDVKM. CDR3 protein: CASSFGTSSNQPQHF. CDR3 coding DNA: TGTGCCAGCAGTTTTGGGACCTCAAGCAATCAGCCCCAGCATTTT.

The chain combines TRBV11-2 with TRBJ2-7, with 8 positions matching TRBD2. Germline V gene lookup returns CDR1 SGHAT and CDR2 FQNNGV. Trimming at V came to 3 bases and at J to 7 bases, leaving 8 bases not matched to a gene. The CDR3 extends over 14 amino acids. CDR3 coding DNA: TGTGCCAGCAGCTTTAGCGGGGAACTACGAGAGCAGTACTTC. Its translation: CASSFSGELREQYF. The full variable domain, rest sourced from reference TRBV11-2 and TRBJ2-7, is EAGVAQSPRYKIIEKRQSVAFWCNPISGHATLYWYQQILGQGPKLLIQFQNNGVVDDSQLPKDRFSAERLKGVDSTLKIQPAKLEDSAVYLCASSFSGELREQYFGPGTRLTVT.

The V gene is TRBV5-1, the J gene TRBJ2-3; D might be TRBD2 (5 bases). Trimming pared 4 bases from V and 2 bases from J, leaving 14 bases between. Germline CDR1 and CDR2: SGHRS and YFSETQ. This CDR3 spans 15 amino acids. CDR3 bases: TGCGCCAGCAGCCGGGAAGACTCATTCACAGATACGCAGTATTTT. It yields the protein CASSREDSFTDTQYF.

This CDR3 reads CASRGGINTGELFF. The DNA for the CDR3 is TGCGCCAGCAGAGGCGGGATTAACACCGGGGAGCTGTTTTTT. The chain links TRBV4-3 to TRBJ2-2, with TRBD2 as a possible D gene (6 bases). CDR3 length: 14 amino acids. Deletions cut 6 bases from V and 2 bases from J, with 10 bases between. The V gene's germline CDR1 is LGHNA and CDR2 YSLEER.